These 26 T cell receptor beta chains came from one sample sequenced in a study of blood T cell repertoires in COVID-19. The data were produced by immunoSEQ multiplex PCR, yet TCRdb's version contains in-frame clones alone and is incomplete. The sample holds over 200,000 clones, approximately 89% seen once. Sequencing was performed on PBMCs or T cells enriched from blood (not recorded which). The receptors stem from a woman aged 30 to 39 who had been exposed to COVID-19.

The V call is TRBV30, the J call TRBJ1-3; maybe TRBD1 (6 bases). Germline-derived CDR1 and CDR2 are GTSNPN and SVGIG (reference sequence). The CDR3 loop spans 14 amino acids. Trimming took off 4 bases at V and 2 bases at J, with 12 bases between the two ends. CDR3 in DNA: TGTGCCTGGAATAGGGCAGGGGCTGGAAACACCATATATTTT. Protein: CAWNRAGAGNTIYF.

The CDR3 DNA is TGTGCCAGCAGTGGGGCAGCGGGAGGGTACAATGAGCAGTTCTTC. Residues: CASSGAAGGYNEQFF. V gene TRBV2 combines with J gene TRBJ2-1; 10 bases are a match to TRBD2. The CDR3 sequence is 15 residues long. The V segment lost 4 bases and the J segment 4 bases; nucleotides outside the gene matches: 4. CDR1 and CDR2 (germline): SNHLY, FYNNEI. Combining the CDR3 with reference TRBV2 and TRBJ2-1 gives the whole variable domain EPEVTQTPSHQVTQMGQEVILRCVPISNHLYFYWYRQILGQKVEFLVSFYNNEISEKSEIFDDQFSVERPDGSNFTLKIRSTKLEDSAMYFCASSGAAGGYNEQFFGPGTRLTVL.

This chain uses TRBV6-1 with TRBJ1-3, with 9 positions matching TRBD1. This CDR3 has 16 residues. CDR1 is MNHNS, CDR2 SASEGT, per germline. With 4 bases clipped from V and 2 bases from J, the junction kept 6 bases outside the gene matches. As DNA, the CDR3 is TGTGCCAGCAGTGGGGGGGGACAGGGACCTGGAAACACCATATATTTT. This sequence encodes CASSGGGQGPGNTIYF.

As DNA, the CDR3 is TGCGCCAGCAGCTTGGGGGCGTGGGTCCCCTACGAGCAGTACTTC. Amino acid sequence: CASSLGAWVPYEQYF. This chain joins TRBV5-1 and TRBJ2-7, with no clear D. Trimming left V 0 bases short and J 2 bases short, with 12 bases between. Germline CDR1 is SGHRS and CDR2 is YFSETQ. This CDR3 comprises 15 residues. Drawing the rest from reference TRBV5-1 and TRBJ2-7, the complete variable domain is KAGVTQTPRYLIKTRGQQVTLSCSPISGHRSVSWYQQTPGQGLQFLFEYFSETQRNKGNFPGRFSGRQFSNSRSEMNVSTLELGDSALYLCASSLGAWVPYEQYFGPGTRLTVT.

This sequence joins TRBV28 and TRBJ2-3, with a weak D call TRBD2 (6 bases). V was shortened by 3 bases and J by 3 bases, with 13 bases between the two germline ends. The CDR3 runs 15 residues. In germline, CDR1 is MDHEN, CDR2 SYDVKM. This CDR3 reads CASSLAAGRTDTQYF. For the CDR3, the DNA is TGTGCCAGCAGTTTGGCCGCGGGGAGGACAGATACGCAGTATTTT.

The chain carries TRBV7-8 and TRBJ2-1; 11 nucleotides line up with TRBD2. This CDR3 is built from 19 residues. J gave up 1 base and V 0 bases, and 8 bases lay outside the gene matches. Germline V gives CDR1 SGHVS, CDR2 FQNEAQ. The CDR3 nucleotides read TGTGCCAGCAGCTTAGCGACACTAGCGGGAGTTAGGTCCTACAATGAGCAGTTCTTC. It is translated as CASSLATLAGVRSYNEQFF. Variable domain in full (rest from reference TRBV7-8 and TRBJ2-1): GAGVSQSPRYKVAKRGQDVALRCDPISGHVSLFWYQQALGQGPEFLTYFQNEAQLDKSGLPSDRFFAERPEGSVSTLKIQRTQQEDSAVYLCASSLATLAGVRSYNEQFFGPGTRLTVL.

This chain uses TRBV28 with TRBJ2-2; 8 bases map to TRBD1. V was clipped by 6 bases and J by 6 bases; unmatched bases: 12. CDR1 MDHEN and CDR2 SYDVKM come from the germline V gene. The CDR3 length is 16 residues. As DNA, the CDR3 is TGTGCCAGCAGCCTTCGGACAGGGTATCGGGCCGGGGAGCTGTTTTTT. This sequence encodes CASSLRTGYRAGELFF.

Of note for this clone: A read error may account for a junction end that differs from germline. This chain links TRBV6-4 with TRBJ2-1; weak D call: TRBD1 (6 bases). This CDR3 contains 13 residues. Germline V CDR1 and CDR2: MRHNA, SNTAGT. The CDR3 spells CTSSDRDNNEQFF. The CDR3 DNA reads as TGTACCAGCAGTGACCGGGACAACAATGAGCAGTTCTTC.

The chain uses TRBV11-3 and TRBJ2-1; TRBD2 matches at 10 bases. The CDR3 length is 18 residues. The V gene end was trimmed by 1 base and the J gene end by 0 bases; junction bases not matched to a gene: 6. CDR1 SGHNT and CDR2 YENEEA come from the germline V gene. DNA of the CDR3: TGTGCCAGCAGCTTAGGGATAGCGGGAGGTAGCTCCTACAATGAGCAGTTCTTC. Translating gives CASSLGIAGGSSYNEQFF. Full variable domain (outside the CDR3, taken from reference TRBV11-3 and TRBJ2-1): EAGVVQSPRYKIIEKKQPVAFWCNPISGHNTLYWYLQNLGQGPELLIRYENEEAVDDSQLPKDRFSAERLKGVDSTLKIQPAELGDSAVYLCASSLGIAGGSSYNEQFFGPGTRLTVL.

The chain employs TRBV6-5 and TRBJ2-2, with unresolved D. CDR3 size: 12 residues. The V end lost 7 bases, the J end lost 4 bases, and 7 bases lay between the germline ends. Germline assignment: CDR1 MNHEY and CDR2 SVGAGI. For the CDR3, the DNA is TGTGCCAGCACTAGAGGCACCGGGGAGCTGTTTTTT. Translating it yields CASTRGTGELFF.

The rearrangement links TRBV19 to TRBJ1-1, with D unclear. Trimming took off 7 bases at V and 5 bases at J, with 11 bases between the two ends. Germline V gene sequence: CDR1 LNHDA, CDR2 SQIVND (reference sequence). The CDR3 is 12 amino acids. CDR3 region: CASISVWTEAFF. For the CDR3, the DNA is TGTGCCAGTATCTCGGTGTGGACTGAAGCTTTCTTT.

The chain uses TRBV2 and TRBJ1-1; the D is unclear. Trimming shortened V by 6 bases and J by 0 bases, and 8 bases separated the two germline ends. The CDR3 extends over 13 amino acids. Germline V gene data show CDR1 as SNHLY and CDR2 as FYNNEI. CDR3 coding DNA: TGTGCCAGCAGCTATAAAATGAACACTGAAGCTTTCTTT. Translated, it gives CASSYKMNTEAFF.

The chain recombines TRBV28 with TRBJ2-7; D perhaps matches TRBD2 (5 bases). Germline lookup yields CDR1 MDHEN and CDR2 SYDVKM. CDR3 length: 12 amino acids. V shed 1 base and J shed 6 bases, with 7 bases lying between them. CDR3 region: CASSLFSAEQYF. The CDR3 coding sequence is TGTGCCAGCAGTTTATTTAGCGCCGAGCAGTACTTC.

The V call is TRBV19, the J call TRBJ1-1; 8 nucleotides match TRBD1. After removal of 4 bases from V and 4 bases from J, the junction contained 8 bases not matched to a gene. This CDR3 is built from 15 residues. Germline lookup yields CDR1 LNHDA and CDR2 SQIVND (reference sequence). CDR3 residues: CASSSRQGAVTEAFF. Here the CDR3 DNA reads TGTGCCAGTAGTAGCCGGCAGGGGGCCGTCACTGAAGCTTTCTTT. Variable domain in full (rest from reference TRBV19 and TRBJ1-1): DGGITQSPKYLFRKEGQNVTLSCEQNLNHDAMYWYRQDPGQGLRLIYYSQIVNDFQKGDIAEGYSVSREKKESFPLTVTSAQKNPTAFYLCASSSRQGAVTEAFFGQGTRLTVV.

This chain uses TRBV5-1 with TRBJ2-7, with a tentative D call TRBD2 (6 bases). V was cut by 3 bases and J by 1 base, with 8 bases left in between. The CDR3 extends over 13 amino acids. The germline gives CDR1 SGHRS, CDR2 YFSETQ. CDR3 region: CASSYGSSYEQYF. The CDR3 DNA sequence: TGCGCCAGCAGCTACGGGAGTTCCTACGAGCAGTACTTC. The full variable domain, completed using reference TRBV5-1 and TRBJ2-7, is KAGVTQTPRYLIKTRGQQVTLSCSPISGHRSVSWYQQTPGQGLQFLFEYFSETQRNKGNFPGRFSGRQFSNSRSEMNVSTLELGDSALYLCASSYGSSYEQYFGPGTRLTVT.

The rearrangement joins TRBV3-1 (or the pseudogene TRBV3-2) to TRBJ1-5; 8 bases are a match to TRBD1. The V segment lost 3 bases and the J segment 0 bases; nucleotides outside the gene matches: 4. The CDR3 extends over 16 amino acids. CDR1 is LGHDT, CDR2 YNNKEL, per germline (reference sequence). The CDR3 loop is CASSHRGPGSNQPQHF. The DNA for the CDR3 is TGTGCCAGCAGCCACAGGGGGCCCGGTAGCAATCAGCCCCAGCATTTT.

The V call is TRBV30, the J call TRBJ2-7; TRBD2 matches at 9 bases. The CDR3 contains 12 residues. The V gene's germline CDR1 is GTSNPN and CDR2 SVGIG (reference sequence). The ends lost 2 bases at V and 7 bases at J; junction bases unmatched: 3. The CDR3 loop is CAWSRLAGEQYF. CDR3 nucleotides: TGTGCCTGGAGTCGGCTAGCGGGGGAGCAGTACTTC.

The chain links TRBV9 to TRBJ2-3, with 9 nucleotides matching TRBD1. The V gene end was trimmed by 3 bases and the J gene end by 4 bases; junction bases not matched to a gene: 3. Germline V CDR1 and CDR2: SGDLS, YYNGEE. The CDR3 is 14 residues long. The CDR3 nucleotides are TGTGCCAGCAGCGCTGGACAGGGGCCAGATACGCAGTATTTT. Protein: CASSAGQGPDTQYF.

The DNA of the CDR3 is TGTGCCAGCAGCCAAGGGGAGGGACTAGCAGACTACAATGAGCAGTTCTTC. Protein product: CASSQGEGLADYNEQFF. The chain combines TRBV4-2 with TRBJ2-1; TRBD2 agrees at 9 bases. Germline-derived CDR1 and CDR2 are LGHNA and YNFKEQ. CDR3 length: 17 amino acids. The trim removed 1 base at V and 3 bases at J, leaving 7 bases unmatched.

The CDR3 spells CASSVEGREGKFYEQYF. The CDR3 region has the DNA TGTGCCAGCAGCGTAGAAGGGCGGGAGGGCAAGTTTTACGAGCAGTACTTC. The rearrangement uses TRBV9 and TRBJ2-7, with 9 bases fitting TRBD2. CDR1 and CDR2 (germline): SGDLS, YYNGEE. V was pared by 0 bases and J by 4 bases, with 11 bases of the junction left unmatched. This CDR3 spans 17 amino acids.

The CDR3 nucleotides are TGTGCCTGGAGCACTAGCGGGAGTGGTGAGCAGTTCTTC. The encoded protein is CAWSTSGSGEQFF. This chain links TRBV30 with TRBJ2-1; 11 bases map to TRBD2. J gave up 9 bases and V 3 bases, and 4 bases lay outside the gene matches. The CDR3 has 13 residues. CDR1 is GTSNPN and CDR2 is SVGIG in the germline V gene (reference sequence).

This clone was counted once. V is TRBV2 and J is TRBJ2-2, with D tentatively TRBD1 (6 bases). In germline, CDR1 is SNHLY, CDR2 FYNNEI. Deletions cut 4 bases from V and 5 bases from J, with 11 bases between. The CDR3 is 14 amino acids. CDR3 region: CASSAGELTGELFF. CDR3 DNA sequence: TGTGCCAGCAGTGCAGGGGAATTAACCGGGGAGCTGTTTTTT.

The V and J genes are TRBV9 and TRBJ2-3, with 8 bases identical to TRBD2. Germline loops: CDR1 SGDLS, CDR2 YYNGEE. CDR3 length: 16 amino acids. J was trimmed by 3 bases and V by 2 bases; bases with no gene match: 8. CDR3 in DNA: TGTGCCAGCAGCGTCGGCTCAGCGGGAGTGACAGATACGCAGTATTTT. Translated: CASSVGSAGVTDTQYF.

The chain employs TRBV29-1 and TRBJ2-7, with D maybe TRBD1 (5 bases). Trimming left V 4 bases short and J 7 bases short, with 20 bases between. Germline values: CDR1 SQVTM, CDR2 ANQGSEA. The CDR3 runs 14 residues. The CDR3 nucleotides read TGCAGCGTTGTCTCACGGGCTTCGAAGGGGGAGCAGTACTTC. Protein: CSVVSRASKGEQYF.

This chain links TRBV19 with TRBJ1-5; 7 positions match TRBD1. The CDR3 has 16 amino acids. The germline gives CDR1 LNHDA, CDR2 SQIVND (reference sequence). The junction had 7 bases not matched to a gene; V was cut back by 3 bases and J by 2 bases. Here the CDR3 reads CASSMQGVFGNQPQHF. CDR3 nucleotide sequence: TGTGCCAGTAGTATGCAGGGGGTTTTTGGCAATCAGCCCCAGCATTTT.

The chain couples TRBV10-3 to TRBJ2-2; perhaps TRBD1 as D (6 bases). The CDR3 consists of 18 residues. V gave up 2 bases and J gave up 0 bases, with 16 bases separating them. Germline V gene sequence: CDR1 ENHRY, CDR2 SYGVKD. The CDR3 sequence: CAISEPAPGHPNTGELFF. Here the CDR3 DNA reads TGTGCCATCAGTGAGCCGGCACCGGGACACCCGAACACCGGGGAGCTGTTTTTT.